Listed below are T cell receptor beta chains from one sample, sequenced in a study of blood T cell repertoires in COVID-19. Measured with immunoSEQ multiplex PCR; TCRdb has only the in-frame clones, and not every one. The sample lists hundreds of thousands of clones, about 87% seen once, with 3% in the top ten. Specimen: PBMCs or T cells enriched from blood (not recorded which). The receptors shown here come from a woman in her 50s who had recovered from COVID-19. The CDR3 runs from the conserved cysteine through the conserved F or W. The D gene is left open where the match is weak. Clone size is shown for a subset of rows, as once, few, many or a class of expanded clone.

abundance	d_gene	v_gene	j_gene	CDR3nt	CDR3aa
.	.	TRBV30	TRBJ1-2	TGTGCCTGGAGTGTACTTAGGGGGGGCGCTGGAGGCTACACCTTC	CAWSVLRGGAGGYTF
.	.	TRBV6-5	TRBJ1-6	TGTGCCAGCAGTTACTCGCCAGGGCATGGTTCACCCCTCCACTTT	CASSYSPGHGSPLHF
.	TRBD1	TRBV7-9	TRBJ1-6	TGTGCCACTAAGCGGTGGGACAGGGATCACTCACCCCTCCACTTT	CATKRWDRDHSPLHF
.	TRBD2	TRBV6-1	TRBJ2-3	TGTGCCAGCAGTGAACAATTCATGCGGGAGGCGTTTGCCACAGATACGCAGTATTTT	CASSEQFMREAFATDTQYF
.	TRBD2	TRBV10-3	TRBJ2-4	TGTGCCATCAGTGAGTCCCCGGCGGGAGGGCCAGAACTAGCCAAAAACATTCAGTACTTC	CAISESPAGGPELAKNIQYF
few	TRBD2	TRBV11-2	TRBJ2-5	TGTGCCAGCAGGGGACTAGCGGGAGGGCCTGGTTATTACGGAGAGACCCAGTACTTC	CASRGLAGGPGYYGETQYF
.	TRBD2	TRBV18	TRBJ2-3	TGTGCCAGCTCAACAGGGACTAGCGGGAGGGACACAGATACGCAGTATTTT	CASSTGTSGRDTDTQYF
.	.	TRBV24-1	TRBJ2-1	TGTGCCACCAGTGATGGGAGCAGGTATGAGCAGTTCTTC	CATSDGSRYEQFF
.	.	TRBV4-1	TRBJ1-1	TGCGCCAGCAGCCAACACGAGTTAAGAACTGAAGCTTTCTTT	CASSQHELRTEAFF
.	TRBD1	TRBV3-1/TRBV3-2	TRBJ2-7	TGTGCCAGCAGCCCACGGGACAGGGGAGGAGAGCAGTACTTC	CASSPRDRGGEQYF
.	.	TRBV30	TRBJ2-7	TGTGCCTGGAGTGTACTTAGAGGCCACGAGCAGTACTTC	CAWSVLRGHEQYF
once	.	TRBV7-2	TRBJ2-6	TGTGCCAGCATCCCTCTCCCCGTGTCCGGGGCCAACGTCCTGACTTTC	CASIPLPVSGANVLTF
.	.	TRBV28	TRBJ1-1	TGTGCCAGCAGTTTCATTACAATCACAGCAAACACTGAAGCTTTCTTT	CASSFITITANTEAFF
.	TRBD2	TRBV5-1	TRBJ2-1	TGCGCCAGCAGCTTGGTTCTTAGCGGGAGGGCCTACAATGAGCAGTTCTTC	CASSLVLSGRAYNEQFF
.	.	TRBV28	TRBJ1-4	TGTGCCAGCAGTTTAAATAACAAAAAACTGTTTTTT	CASSLNNKKLFF
.	.	TRBV6-5	TRBJ2-1	TGTGCCAGCAGTTACAGCGCTTCCTACAATGAGCAGTTCTTC	CASSYSASYNEQFF
.	.	TRBV10-1	TRBJ1-1	TGCGCCAGCAGTGAGCGGACAACCGAGAACACTGAAGCTTTCTTT	CASSERTTENTEAFF
.	.	TRBV28	TRBJ1-1	TGTGCCAGCAGCCCCGTGACAGGAGTGAACACTGAAGCTTTCTTT	CASSPVTGVNTEAFF
.	TRBD2	TRBV29-1	TRBJ2-5	TGCAGCGTTACTTGGCTAGCGGGACGTGAGACCCAGTACTTC	CSVTWLAGRETQYF
.	TRBD2	TRBV30	TRBJ2-6	TGTGCCTGTCGACTAGCGGGACTCTCTGGGGCCAACGTCCTGACTTTC	CACRLAGLSGANVLTF
.	TRBD2	TRBV10-3	TRBJ2-5	TGTGCCATCAGTGAGACTAGCGGGAGGGGAGAGACCCAGTACTTC	CAISETSGRGETQYF
.	.	TRBV28	TRBJ1-1	TGTGCCAGCAGTTTCCGCACTGAAGCTTTCTTT	CASSFRTEAFF
.	TRBD2	TRBV6-6	TRBJ2-7	TGTGCCGCGGGGACTAGCGGGAGTAGGGCTACCGAGCAGTACTTC	CAAGTSGSRATEQYF
.	.	TRBV4-1	TRBJ1-1	TGCGCCAGCAGCCAAGAGAGCCGTCAGCGCGGTACTGAAGCTTTCTTT	CASSQESRQRGTEAFF
.	TRBD1	TRBV15	TRBJ1-2	TGTGCCACCAGGTCGACAGGGAAATCTGGCTACACCTTC	CATRSTGKSGYTF
.	TRBD2	TRBV19	TRBJ2-7	TGTGCCAGTAGTCCCCCGGGACTAGGAAGCTACGAGCAGTACTTC	CASSPPGLGSYEQYF
.	.	TRBV7-9	TRBJ1-5	TGTGCCAGCAGCTTAGCGGAGGGCTCGCCCCAGCATTTT	CASSLAEGSPQHF
.	TRBD1	TRBV5-1	TRBJ1-4	TGCGCCAGCAGCTTGCGCCCGACAGGGGGACGCGAAAAACTGTTTTTT	CASSLRPTGGREKLFF
.	.	TRBV9	TRBJ2-1	TGTGCCAGCAGCTCTCCTGGCAGCGACTCCTACAATGAGCAGTTCTTC	CASSSPGSDSYNEQFF
.	TRBD2	TRBV7-9	TRBJ2-1	TGTGCCAGCACCGGGGGCGGGAGGCCCTACAATGAGCAGTTCTTC	CASTGGGRPYNEQFF
.	.	TRBV12-3/TRBV12-4	TRBJ1-5	TGTGCCAGCAGTTTGGCCGGGAATCAGCCCCAGCATTTT	CASSLAGNQPQHF
once	.	TRBV19	TRBJ1-1	TGTGCCAGTAGTCAACCCGCCGGAGGGTCGAACACTGAAGCTTTCTTT	CASSQPAGGSNTEAFF
.	TRBD1	TRBV13	TRBJ2-2	TGTGCCAGCAGCCTCCAATCCGCCGGGACAGGGGAATCCGGGGAGCTGTTTTTT	CASSLQSAGTGESGELFF
.	TRBD1	TRBV25-1	TRBJ2-5	TGTGCCAGCAGTGAATGGCGGACAGGGGGCGTAGAGACCCAGTACTTC	CASSEWRTGGVETQYF
.	TRBD1	TRBV7-9	TRBJ1-2	TGTGCCAGCAGCCTTCCAGGGGGCGATGGCTACACCTTC	CASSLPGGDGYTF
.	.	TRBV7-2	TRBJ1-3	TGTGCCAGCAGCGTTATGGCAGGGAACGGAAACACCATATATTTT	CASSVMAGNGNTIYF
.	.	TRBV29-1	TRBJ2-7	TGCAGCGTTGAACTTTCTAGCGAGCAGTACTTC	CSVELSSEQYF
once	.	TRBV7-2	TRBJ2-5	TGTGCCAGCAGCTTAGCAAGCTGGGAGACCCAGTACTTC	CASSLASWETQYF
.	.	TRBV27	TRBJ2-7	TGTGCCAGCCCTGCGCCGGGGGAGCAGTACTTC	CASPAPGEQYF
.	TRBD1	TRBV5-5	TRBJ1-4	TGTGCCAGCAGCTCGACAGGGCCCCCCTGGGGTGAAAAACTGTTTTTT	CASSSTGPPWGEKLFF
.	.	TRBV27	TRBJ2-2	TGTGCCAGCAGTCCGTACAGGCGGCGCAGCACCGGGGAGCTGTTTTTT	CASSPYRRRSTGELFF
.	.	TRBV14	TRBJ1-6	TGTGCCAGCAGCCAAGATTTCGGGACTAATTATTCACCCCTCCACTTT	CASSQDFGTNYSPLHF